This T cell receptor beta chain was identified in a study of metastatic and nonmetastatic thyroid tumors. Study details: Repertoires of blood and of tissue (tumor or nodule) from malignant and benign thyroid patients were compared. Study results and limitations: Malignant tumors reportedly showed significantly higher TCR beta diversity than benign nodules in both blood and tumor.

Original analysis: For papillary thyroid cancer, a distant-metastasis classifier was constructed from CDR3 differences observed across clinicopathological groups. TCRdb reanalyzed the PCR reads via MiXCR. TCRdb's processing, not the authors' own work, is the source of the V and J calls. The sample consists of approximately 13,000 clones, approximately 12% of them appearing once. Thyroid surgery was preceded by no treatment in any patient. This clone has a count of ten or more. What it recognizes is unknown. With a much larger clone just one base away, this may be a read error. Sequencing used blood. This TCR was sampled from a female donor with papillary thyroid cancer or a benign thyroid nodule (not recorded which). Some clones in this sample may be carry-over from other donors' samples.

CDR3 loop: CASGRMSETQYF. As DNA, the CDR3 is TGTGCCAGCGGGCGTATGTCAGAGACCCAGTACTTC. This chain joins TRBV6-2 or TRBV6-3 and TRBJ2-5; D is undetermined. Germline-derived CDR1 and CDR2 are MNHEY and SVGEGT. This CDR3 has 12 residues. V was cut by 8 bases and J by 4 bases, with 11 bases left in between.